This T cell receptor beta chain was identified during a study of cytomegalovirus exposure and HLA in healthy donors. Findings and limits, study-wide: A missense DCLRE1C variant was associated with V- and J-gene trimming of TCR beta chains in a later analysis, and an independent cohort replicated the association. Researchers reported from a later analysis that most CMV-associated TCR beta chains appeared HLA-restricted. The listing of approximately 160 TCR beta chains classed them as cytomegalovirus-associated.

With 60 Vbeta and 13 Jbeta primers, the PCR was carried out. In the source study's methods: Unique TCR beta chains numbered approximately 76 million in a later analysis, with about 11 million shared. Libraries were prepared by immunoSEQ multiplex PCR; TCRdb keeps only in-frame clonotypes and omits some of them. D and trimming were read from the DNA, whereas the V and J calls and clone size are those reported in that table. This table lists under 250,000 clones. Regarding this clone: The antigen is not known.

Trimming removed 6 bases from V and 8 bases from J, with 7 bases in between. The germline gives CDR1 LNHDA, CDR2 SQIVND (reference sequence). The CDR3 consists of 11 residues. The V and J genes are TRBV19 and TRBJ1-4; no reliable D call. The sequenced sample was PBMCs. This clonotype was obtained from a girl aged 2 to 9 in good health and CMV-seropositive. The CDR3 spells CASRQTEKLFF. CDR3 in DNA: TGTGCCAGTAGACAGACCGAAAAACTGTTTTTT.